Shown below are 31 T cell receptor beta chains from a single sample sequenced in a study of CD8+CD57+ T cells in acquired aplastic anemia. Only patients with CD8+CD57+ cell expansion on flow cytometry were chosen for sequencing. Using genomic DNA as the template, TCR beta VDJ and CDR3 profiling was carried out. MiXCR, applied by TCRdb to the reads, yields one record per CDR3 protein. Among roughly 260,000 distinct CDR3 sequences, more than 40% were seen once, and the ten largest hold 6.5% to 10%. The specimen sequenced was sorted CD4+, CD8+, or CD8+CD57+ T cells (not recorded which) from PBMCs. Source of these receptors: a human donor with aplastic anemia.

This clonotype was seen a single time. This sequence joins TRBV9 and TRBJ2-7; D perhaps matches TRBD2 (6 bases). The CDR3 runs 15 residues. Per germline, CDR1 SGDLS and CDR2 YYNGEE. Trimming took 0 bases from V and 9 from J, leaving 19 bases between them. CDR3 protein: CASSVGGHGGPGQYF. CDR3 bases: TGTGCCAGCAGCGTAGGAGGACACGGAGGGCCCGGGCAGTACTTC. Using reference TRBV9 and TRBJ2-7 for the parts outside the CDR3, the full variable domain is DSGVTQTPKHLITATGQRVTLRCSPRSGDLSVYWYQQSLDQGLQFLIQYYNGEERAKGNILERFSAQQFPDLHSELNLSSLELGDSALYFCASSVGGHGGPGQYFGPGTRLTVT.

In its sample, this clonotype was seen many times. The chain combines TRBV19 with TRBJ2-1; TRBD2 matches 10 bases. The CDR3 contains 15 residues. Germline V lookup: CDR1 LNHDA, CDR2 SQIVND (reference sequence). The V segment lost 3 bases and the J segment 6 bases; nucleotides outside the gene matches: 5. CDR3 nucleotides: TGTGCCAGTAGTATGTCTAGCGGGAGAATCAATGAGCAGTTCTTC. Translation gives CASSMSSGRINEQFF.

This clonotype was seen at least ten times. The rearrangement links TRBV7-2 to TRBJ2-7; tentative D call: TRBD2 (6 bases). Germline V CDR1 and CDR2: SGHTA, FQGNSA. Trimming pared 5 bases from V and 2 bases from J, leaving 13 bases between. The CDR3 runs to 14 residues. CDR3 sequence: CASSKPGTPYEQYF. The CDR3 DNA follows: TGTGCCAGCAGCAAACCAGGGACTCCCTACGAGCAGTACTTC.

This clonotype was counted ten times or more. The chain recombines TRBV7-9 with TRBJ2-1; TRBD2 agrees at 14 bases. There are 17 residues in the CDR3. CDR1 is SEHNR and CDR2 is FQNEAQ in the germline V gene (reference sequence). Losses at the gene ends were 5 bases for V and 6 bases for J; bases not matched to a gene: 9. The CDR3 sequence: CASSPRTSGGIINEQFF. The CDR3 coding sequence is TGTGCCAGCAGCCCACGGACTAGCGGGGGGATCATCAATGAGCAGTTCTTC.

This clonotype was seen many times. The chain links TRBV20-1 to TRBJ1-4; D uncertain. Trimming removed 4 bases at V and 9 bases at J, with 18 bases between. The germline V gene has CDR1 DFQATT and CDR2 SNEGSKA (reference sequence). The CDR3 totals 14 residues. CDR3 loop: CSAKRTRGMQKLFF. The DNA of the CDR3 is TGCAGTGCTAAAAGGACTAGAGGAATGCAAAAACTGTTTTTT.

This clonotype was picked up many times. The V gene is TRBV13, the J gene TRBJ2-3; TRBD2 might be the D (5 bases). The germline V and J ends were trimmed by 4 bases and 0 bases, with 11 bases remaining between them. CDR3 size: 15 residues. The germline V gene encodes CDR1 PRHDT and CDR2 FYEKMQ (reference sequence). This chain's CDR3 is CASSSRRTSTDTQYF. CDR3 coding DNA: TGTGCCAGCAGCTCTCGACGGACTAGCACAGATACGCAGTATTTT.

Ten or more counts support this clonotype. The chain combines TRBV2 with TRBJ2-5; unclear D gene. This CDR3 has 14 amino acids. CDR1 is SNHLY, CDR2 FYNNEI, per germline. The V end was cut by 0 bases, the J end by 4 bases, with 9 bases between. The CDR3 nucleotides read TGTGCCAGCAGTGAAGCGCGGCTCCCAGAGACCCAGTACTTC. This sequence encodes CASSEARLPETQYF.

This clonotype has only a few counts. The junction shows a germline mismatch at one end, possibly a read error. J is TRBJ2-7 and V is TRBV9; unclear D gene. This CDR3 region has 14 residues. Germline V gene sequence: CDR1 SGDLS, CDR2 YYNGEE. This chain's CDR3 is CASSVGWSSHEQYF. The CDR3 coding sequence is TGTGCCAGCAGCGTAGGGTGGAGCTCCCACGAGCAGTACTTC.

This chain connects TRBV20-1 to TRBJ1-2, with a possible D match to TRBD1 (5 bases). Germline V gene sequence: CDR1 DFQATT, CDR2 SNEGSKA (reference sequence). CDR3 size: 13 residues. Deletions cut 6 bases from V and 0 bases from J, with 11 bases between. CDR3: CSAHQGPNYGYTF. The CDR3 nucleotides are TGCAGTGCCCACCAGGGACCTAACTATGGCTACACCTTC.

The chain uses TRBV25-1 and TRBJ1-6; D gene uncertain. The V and J ends lost 8 bases and 9 bases respectively, with 20 bases between them. The CDR3 is made up of 15 amino acids. Germline V CDR1 and CDR2: MGHDK, SYGVNS. CDR3 bases: TGTGCCAGCTTAAAATCGTCGGACTTAGGTTCACCCCTCCACTTT. Translated: CASLKSSDLGSPLHF.

This clonotype was found a few times. The chain recombines TRBV6-2 or TRBV6-3 with TRBJ2-5, with 12 nucleotides matching TRBD2. This CDR3 is 17 amino acids long. The germline gives CDR1 MNHEY, CDR2 SVGEGT. J was trimmed by 4 bases and V by 6 bases; bases with no gene match: 12. DNA of the CDR3: TGTGCCAGCAGCCGGTTTAGACTAGCGGGAGTTTTAGAGACCCAGTACTTC. This translates into CASSRFRLAGVLETQYF.

The chain employs TRBV9 and TRBJ2-1; TRBD1 matches at 10 bases. The CDR3 spans 16 residues. Germline lookup yields CDR1 SGDLS and CDR2 YYNGEE. J lost 7 bases, V lost 5 bases, and 12 bases had no gene match. CDR3 sequence: CASSGGVGQGGNEQFF. For the CDR3, the DNA is TGTGCCAGCAGTGGTGGCGTTGGACAGGGGGGGAATGAGCAGTTCTTC.

This clonotype has a handful of counts. V gene TRBV5-8 combines with J gene TRBJ2-5, with TRBD2 matching over 8 bases. The junction had 12 bases not matched to a gene; V was cut back by 4 bases and J by 1 base. The CDR3 is made up of 17 amino acids. Germline CDR1 is SGHTS and CDR2 is YDEGEE. The CDR3 here is CASSPSGGGPSQETQYF. In nucleotides, the CDR3 is TGTGCCAGCAGCCCAAGCGGCGGGGGGCCCTCCCAAGAGACCCAGTACTTC.

The V and J genes are TRBV7-9 and TRBJ2-2, with 10 nucleotides matching TRBD1. The V gene end was trimmed by 8 bases and the J gene end by 5 bases; junction bases not matched to a gene: 11. The length of the CDR3 is 16 residues. Germline CDR1 and CDR2: SEHNR and FQNEAQ (reference sequence). The CDR3 coding sequence is TGTGCCAGCGGCTCCCAGGGACAGGGGAGGACCGGGGAGCTGTTTTTT. Amino acid sequence: CASGSQGQGRTGELFF.

Many counts were recorded for this clonotype. The rearrangement uses TRBV7-8 and TRBJ2-3; either TRBD1 or TRBD2 may fit D (5 bases each). The germline V gene has CDR1 SGHVS and CDR2 FQNEAQ. This CDR3 spans 16 amino acids. Trimming took 4 bases from V and 0 from J, leaving 14 bases between them. This chain's CDR3 is CASSSVGETSTDTQYF. In nucleotides, the CDR3 is TGTGCCAGCAGCTCCGTGGGGGAAACTAGCACAGATACGCAGTATTTT.

As to this clonotype: This may come from a read error, since a much larger clone is one base off. The CDR3 ends on some other residue instead of the conserved phenylalanine or tryptophan, so this is likely a read error. The V and J genes are TRBV7-9 and TRBJ2-1, with D tentatively TRBD2 (5 bases). CDR3 length: 15 amino acids. From germline, CDR1 is SEHNR and CDR2 FQNEAQ (reference sequence). V lost 0 bases, J lost 1 base, and 7 bases lay in between. The DNA for the CDR3 is TGTGCCAGCAGCTTAGCGCCGGGGTCCTACAATGAGCAGTTCCTC. As protein: CASSLAPGSYNEQFL.

The sample holds many counts of this clonotype. The chain employs TRBV29-1 and TRBJ2-7, with 8 nucleotides matching TRBD1. Trimming took 4 bases from V and 5 from J; bases not matched to a gene: 4. The length of the CDR3 is 12 residues. The germline gives CDR1 SQVTM, CDR2 ANQGSEA. The CDR3 sequence is CSVVGQGHEQYF. The CDR3 DNA reads TGCAGCGTTGTAGGACAGGGCCACGAGCAGTACTTC.

The chain combines TRBV20-1 with TRBJ1-2, with 9 bases lining up with TRBD1. Germline assignment: CDR1 DFQATT and CDR2 SNEGSKA (reference sequence). The trim removed 3 bases at V and 7 bases at J, leaving 3 bases unmatched. The length of the CDR3 is 12 residues. The CDR3 loop reads CSARTGGSGYTF. The CDR3 DNA reads TGCAGTGCTAGGACAGGGGGTAGTGGCTACACCTTC.

In this sample, this clonotype turned up many times. V is TRBV6-5 and J is TRBJ1-1, with 8 bases aligning to TRBD1. The germline V gene encodes CDR1 MNHEY and CDR2 SVGAGI. This CDR3 has 16 amino acids. The junction had 9 bases not matched to a gene; V was cut back by 6 bases and J by 0 bases. The CDR3 DNA reads as TGTGCCAGCAGACCCGGGACAGGAACCATGAACACTGAAGCTTTCTTT. Translating gives CASRPGTGTMNTEAFF.

This clonotype was picked up a small number of times. This chain connects TRBV7-6 to TRBJ2-1; tentatively, D is TRBD1 or TRBD2 (6 bases each). V was trimmed by 1 base and J by 5 bases, leaving 12 bases between them. The CDR3 is 15 amino acids. CDR1 is SGHVS and CDR2 is FNYEAQ in the germline V gene. This chain's CDR3 is CASSLGPGANNEQFF. CDR3 in DNA: TGTGCCAGCAGCTTAGGTCCGGGGGCCAACAATGAGCAGTTCTTC.

The chain couples TRBV19 to TRBJ2-3; D is unresolved. Trimming took 1 base from V and 1 from J, leaving 12 bases between them. The CDR3 runs 16 residues. Germline V gene data show CDR1 as LNHDA and CDR2 as SQIVND (reference sequence). This CDR3 reads CASSIGRSPGTDTQYF. CDR3 coding DNA: TGTGCCAGTAGTATAGGAAGAAGCCCAGGCACAGATACGCAGTATTTT.

The chain links TRBV6-6 to TRBJ2-5; the D gene is possibly TRBD1 (5 bases). Between the trimmed V and J ends, which lost 4 bases and 3 bases, there was a span of 15 bases. This CDR3 spans 15 amino acids. Germline-derived CDR1 and CDR2 are MNHNY and SVGAGI (reference sequence). The CDR3: CASSFHDREKETQYF. In DNA form, the CDR3 reads TGTGCCAGCAGTTTCCACGACAGAGAGAAAGAGACCCAGTACTTC.

Many counts were recorded for this clonotype. The chain is built from TRBV19 and TRBJ1-5; tentatively, D is TRBD1 (5 bases). The CDR3 length is 16 residues. V lost 7 bases to trimming and J lost 3 bases, with 19 bases between them. Germline CDR1 LNHDA, CDR2 SQIVND (reference sequence). This CDR3 reads CASTDVGTAYNQPQHF. As DNA, the CDR3 is TGTGCCAGTACCGATGTGGGGACGGCCTACAATCAGCCCCAGCATTTT.

This clonotype was seen more than once but under ten times. CDR3: CASGGDGGTTTSGQFF. The CDR3 region has the DNA TGCGCCAGCGGGGGAGATGGTGGGACTACTACCTCAGGGCAGTTCTTC. The gene calls are TRBV5-1 and TRBJ2-1; TRBD2 matches at 7 bases. Trimming at V came to 7 bases and at J to 12 bases, leaving 22 bases not matched to a gene. This CDR3 has 16 amino acids. Germline V lookup: CDR1 SGHRS, CDR2 YFSETQ. The whole variable domain, remainder taken from reference TRBV5-1 and TRBJ2-1, is KAGVTQTPRYLIKTRGQQVTLSCSPISGHRSVSWYQQTPGQGLQFLFEYFSETQRNKGNFPGRFSGRQFSNSRSEMNVSTLELGDSALYLCASGGDGGTTTSGQFFGPGTRLTVL.

J is TRBJ1-1 and V is TRBV19; D possibly corresponds to TRBD1 (5 bases). V lost 6 bases and J lost 1, with 9 bases in between. The CDR3 loop spans 13 amino acids. The V gene's germline CDR1 is LNHDA and CDR2 SQIVND (reference sequence). CDR3 bases: TGTGCCAGTAGGGCCGGGGCGAACACTGAAGCTTTCTTT. Translating gives CASRAGANTEAFF. Supplemented by reference TRBV19 and TRBJ1-1, the full variable domain reads DGGITQSPKYLFRKEGQNVTLSCEQNLNHDAMYWYRQDPGQGLRLIYYSQIVNDFQKGDIAEGYSVSREKKESFPLTVTSAQKNPTAFYLCASRAGANTEAFFGQGTRLTVV.

This clonotype was counted at least ten times. The chain is built from TRBV4-3 and TRBJ2-5; D gene ambiguous. CDR3 length: 13 residues. Trimming cost V 4 bases and J 5 bases, with 11 bases left between them. Germline CDR1 LGHNA, CDR2 YSLEER. CDR3 region: CASSPNLWETQYF. In DNA form, the CDR3 reads TGCGCCAGCAGCCCTAACCTTTGGGAGACCCAGTACTTC.

The chain employs TRBV7-3 and TRBJ2-5; 8 bases match TRBD2. The CDR3 totals 15 residues. Germline CDR1 is SGHTA and CDR2 is FQGTGA. Trimming cost V 3 bases and J 4 bases; bases outside gene matches: 7. In DNA form, the CDR3 reads TGTGCCAGCAGCTTGGCTAGCGGGTCGGGAGAGACCCAGTACTTC. It specifies CASSLASGSGETQYF. Based on the CDR3 plus reference TRBV7-3 and TRBJ2-5, the full variable domain is GAGVSQTPSNKVTEKGKYVELRCDPISGHTALYWYRQSLGQGPEFLIYFQGTGAADDSGLPNDRFFAVRPEGSVSTLKIQRTERGDSAVYLCASSLASGSGETQYFGPGTRLLVL.

This chain links TRBV28 with TRBJ1-2, with D possibly being TRBD1 (5 bases). This CDR3 region has 13 residues. V was pared by 2 bases and J by 7 bases, with 11 bases between. The V gene's germline CDR1 is MDHEN and CDR2 SYDVKM. For the CDR3, the DNA is TGTGCCAGCAGTTTAGTGGGGGGGATTGGCTACACCTTC. Translated: CASSLVGGIGYTF.

This clonotype was recorded many times. J is TRBJ2-1 and V is TRBV4-3; D possibly corresponds to TRBD2 (6 bases). CDR1 is LGHNA and CDR2 is YSLEER in the germline V gene. V dropped 0 bases and J dropped 0 bases, with 6 bases sitting between them. The CDR3 contains 15 residues. CDR3 coding DNA: TGCGCCAGCAGCCAAGATAGCGGCTCCTACAATGAGCAGTTCTTC. Translated: CASSQDSGSYNEQFF.

In its sample, this clonotype was seen many times. V gene TRBV7-6 combines with J gene TRBJ1-1, with 8 bases aligning to TRBD1. Germline V gene lookup returns CDR1 SGHVS and CDR2 FNYEAQ. This CDR3 has 14 residues. V gave up 5 bases and J gave up 1 base; unmatched junction bases: 3. The CDR3 bases are TGTGCCAGCAGCAAAGGACAGGGGAACACTGAAGCTTTCTTT. Its protein is CASSKGQGNTEAFF.

V and J are TRBV10-2 and TRBJ2-1; possible D gene TRBD1, 5 bases. Germline CDR1 reads WSHSY; CDR2 reads SAAADI. Trimming took off 6 bases at V and 5 bases at J, with 8 bases between the two ends. The length of the CDR3 is 12 residues. The CDR3 region has the DNA TGCGCCAGCAGCGACAGCGACAATGAGCAGTTCTTC. It codes for CASSDSDNEQFF.